Only one count was recorded for the clone carrying this T cell receptor beta chain. Clones were read by immunoSEQ multiplex PCR, and TCRdb kept only the in-frame ones, dropping some. Found here are 200,000 to 250,000 clones, approximately 84% of them singletons; the top ten hold over 6.5%. This sample was included in a study of blood T cell repertoires in COVID-19. Whole-study context: Sources were T cells, B-cell-depleted T cells, or PBMCs; the material itself was cDNA or gDNA.

Looked up from germline, CDR1 is KGHSH and CDR2 is LQKENI. The J segment lost 13 bases and the V segment lost 1 base, leaving 10 bases of the junction unmatched. CDR3 length: 14 amino acids. The sample comprised peripheral blood. This clonotype originated in a woman older than 75 with COVID-19, enrolled during active disease. The chain recombines TRBV18 with TRBJ2-3, with 8 bases lining up with TRBD2. The CDR3 here is CASSPLERGTRKYF. The CDR3 DNA sequence: TGTGCCAGCTCACCACTCGAGAGGGGGACTAGAAAGTATTTT.